The 13 T cell receptor beta chains reported below all come from one sample, sequenced in a study of T-cell reconstitution after alpha-beta-depleted transplantation in children. Preparation of the TCRbeta library involved a method that used unique molecular identifiers. TCRdb reprocessed the PCR reads with MiXCR, giving one entry per CDR3 protein. In the table there are 700,000 to 850,000 distinct CDR3 sequences, roughly 15% of which are singletons. Sample: PBMCs, mostly from graft donor cells, taken 360 days after TCRalphabeta/CD19-depleted stem cell transplant. The source of these receptors is a male patient younger than 18 who had a stem cell transplant for acute lymphoblastic leukemia, so the T cells may come from the graft donor.

This clonotype was seen only a few times. This rearrangement joins TRBV5-1 to TRBJ2-5; 8 nucleotides line up with TRBD2. The CDR3 runs to 17 residues. Looked up from germline, CDR1 is SGHRS and CDR2 is YFSETQ. Unmatched junction bases numbered 11, after V lost 2 bases and J lost 2 bases. CDR3 amino acids: CASSFIGTSGLQETQYF. CDR3 in DNA: TGCGCCAGCAGCTTCATCGGAACTAGCGGACTGCAAGAGACCCAGTACTTC.

The rearrangement uses TRBV12-3 or TRBV12-4 and TRBJ1-3, with unresolved D. Deletions cut 3 bases from V and 2 bases from J, with 8 bases between. The CDR3 has 14 residues. CDR3 in amino acids: CASSFTEPGNTIYF. Here the CDR3 DNA reads TGTGCCAGCAGTTTCACAGAGCCTGGAAACACCATATATTTT.

The chain uses TRBV4-1 and TRBJ2-1, with 7 bases matching TRBD2. The CDR3 runs to 17 residues. The V gene end was trimmed by 0 bases and the J gene end by 1 base; junction bases not matched to a gene: 6. Germline CDR1 is MGHRA and CDR2 is YSYEKL. In DNA, the CDR3 is TGCGCCAGCAGCCAAGAGAGGGGCGGGAGATCCTACAATGAGCAGTTCTTC. Encoded protein: CASSQERGGRSYNEQFF.

This clonotype appeared a few times. CDR3 in amino acids: CASSVGGPPVSGANVLTF. The CDR3 DNA follows: TGTGCCAGCAGCGTAGGAGGGCCCCCCGTCTCTGGGGCCAACGTCCTGACTTTC. The chain is built from TRBV9 and TRBJ2-6; D is perhaps TRBD2 (5 bases). CDR1 SGDLS and CDR2 YYNGEE come from the germline V gene. The CDR3 spans 18 residues. The V and J ends lost 0 bases and 0 bases respectively, with 13 bases between them.

As to this clonotype: This could be a read error, since a much larger clone is one nucleotide away. The chain uses TRBV11-1 and TRBJ1-4; D might be TRBD1 (6 bases). From germline, CDR1 is SGHAT and CDR2 FQDESV (reference sequence). The CDR3 totals 16 residues. CDR3 nucleotides: TGTTCCAGCAGCTTAGCTTCCGGGGACATTGGAGAAAAACTGTTTTTT. This codes for CSSSLASGDIGEKLFF.

This clonotype has more than one count but fewer than ten. The V and J genes are TRBV7-2 and TRBJ2-5, with D perhaps matching TRBD1 or TRBD2 (5 bases each). Germline V lookup: CDR1 SGHTA, CDR2 FQGNSA. V lost 1 base to trimming and J lost 7 bases, with 16 bases between them. This CDR3 has 15 amino acids. The CDR3 DNA reads TGTGCCAGCAGCTTAGTTGGGACCGAAAAAGGGACCCAGTACTTC. Translated: CASSLVGTEKGTQYF.

The chain uses TRBV11-2 and TRBJ2-7, with a weak D call TRBD1 (5 bases). Deletions cut 5 bases from V and 4 bases from J, with 12 bases between. Germline V gene data show CDR1 as SGHAT and CDR2 as FQNNGV. The CDR3 loop spans 13 amino acids. The DNA for the CDR3 is TGTGCCAGCAGCGAACGGTACAGGTACGAGCAGTACTTC. Amino acid sequence: CASSERYRYEQYF.

V and J are TRBV7-7 and TRBJ2-3; unclear D gene. In germline, CDR1 is SSHAT, CDR2 FNYEAQ (reference sequence). Trimming took 5 bases from V and 1 from J, leaving 7 bases between them. The length of the CDR3 is 13 residues. The CDR3 is CASSRWGTDTQYF. Here the CDR3 DNA reads TGTGCCAGCAGCCGCTGGGGCACAGATACGCAGTATTTT.

This clonotype came up a few times. The gene calls are TRBV4-1 and TRBJ2-1, with D possibly being TRBD2 (5 bases). Looked up from germline, CDR1 is MGHRA and CDR2 is YSYEKL. The ends were cut back, 0 bases at V and 7 bases at J, with 10 bases in the middle. This CDR3 is built from 14 residues. CDR3 coding DNA: TGCGCCAGCAGCCAAGAAGGGCTAGCTAATGAGCAGTTCTTC. This sequence encodes CASSQEGLANEQFF.

This clonotype was seen more than once but under ten times. This rearrangement joins TRBV5-1 to TRBJ2-7, with 10 bases identical to TRBD1. V lost 8 bases, J lost 2 bases, and 10 bases stayed unmatched. The CDR3 is 15 amino acids. CDR1 SGHRS and CDR2 YFSETQ come from the germline V gene. The CDR3 sequence: CASKMEGTGAYEQYF. The CDR3 bases are TGCGCCAGTAAAATGGAGGGGACAGGGGCCTACGAGCAGTACTTC.

The chain combines TRBV12-3 or TRBV12-4 with TRBJ2-3, with D hard to call. The V end lost 4 bases, the J end lost 2 bases, and 7 bases lay between the germline ends. The CDR3 has 13 residues. CDR3 DNA sequence: TGTGCCAGCAGTTCCGAGACCACAGATACGCAGTATTTT. Protein: CASSSETTDTQYF.

At least ten counts were recorded for this clonotype. One end of the junction fails to match germline, which may point to a read error. V and J are TRBV5-1 and TRBJ2-7; 8 bases fit TRBD1. The CDR3 extends over 13 amino acids. Germline assignment: CDR1 SGHRS and CDR2 YFSETQ. The CDR3 region is CASSSDRAYEQYF. CDR3 sequence (DNA): TGTGCCAGCAGCTCGGACAGGGCTTACGAGCAGTACTTC.

This sequence joins TRBV7-3 and TRBJ2-7; D unclear. The germline V gene encodes CDR1 SGHTA and CDR2 FQGTGA. The CDR3 extends over 12 amino acids. V lost 2 bases, J lost 7 bases, and 9 bases lay in between. CDR3 DNA sequence: TGTGCCAGCAGCTTAGATGCGAGTGAGCAGTACTTC. It encodes CASSLDASEQYF.